The present T cell receptor beta chain was sequenced within a study of cytomegalovirus exposure and HLA in healthy donors. Study-wide results and caveats: Cytomegalovirus status was reportedly diagnosed by the classifier with high specificity and sensitivity. Through in vitro validation, a few CMV-associated chains were shown to be specific for CMV antigens. The finding came from a later analysis; first-cohort TCR clusters tended to co-occur in the 110 or so validation repertoires.

Method: immunoSEQ multiplex PCR; TCRdb's copy keeps in-frame clones and lacks some. The table lists some 130,000 clones, approximately 85% of them singletons. To note about this clone: Its antigen is unknown.

The germline CDR1 and CDR2 sequences are SGHAT and FQNNGV. CDR3 length: 16 residues. The germline V and J ends were trimmed by 1 base and 2 bases, with 14 bases remaining between them. The TCR was taken from a woman aged 30 to 39 in good health and CMV-seronegative. The chain combines TRBV11-2 with TRBJ1-2; unclear D gene. Sequencing used PBMCs. The CDR3 loop is CASSLGFRDQNYGYTF. As DNA, the CDR3 is TGTGCCAGCAGCTTAGGGTTTCGGGATCAGAACTATGGCTACACCTTC.